The 14 T cell receptor beta chains below were found in one sample sequenced in a study of blood T cells in healthy people across ages. Together with a sample-barcoded 5' primer, a J-beta primer mix was included in a second PCR lasting about 7 to 12 cycles. TCRdb re-analysed the 5' RACE reads in MiXCR, keeping a single row per CDR3 protein. Here the sample spans about 2 million distinct CDR3 sequences, around 48% being singletons. The source material was blood. These receptors were taken from a woman aged 40 to 49 in good health.

The V gene is TRBV7-2, the J gene TRBJ2-7; TRBD1 aligns across 7 bases. V was pared by 8 bases and J by 11 bases, with 15 bases of the junction left unmatched. CDR3 length: 13 residues. From germline, CDR1 is SGHTA and CDR2 FQGNSA. The CDR3 DNA is TGTGCCAGCGGGGCCGGGACAGCCCAGCGAAAGTACTTC. Translation: CASGAGTAQRKYF. The whole variable domain, remainder taken from reference TRBV7-2 and TRBJ2-7, is GAGVSQSPSNKVTEKGKDVELRCDPISGHTALYWYRQSLGQGLEFLIYFQGNSAPDKSGLPSDRFSAERTGGSVSTLTIQRTQQEDSAVYLCASGAGTAQRKYFGPGTRLTVT.

The chain links TRBV6-5 to TRBJ2-3; a weak D match, TRBD2 (6 bases). In germline, CDR1 is MNHEY, CDR2 SVGAGI. Trimming stripped 2 bases from V and 2 bases from J, with 14 bases between. The CDR3 covers 16 residues. Written as DNA, the CDR3 is TGTGCCAGCAGTTACGCGCCAGCGGGTCTCACAGATACGCAGTATTTT. Translation: CASSYAPAGLTDTQYF.

The rearrangement links TRBV29-1 to TRBJ2-7; D possibly matches TRBD1 or TRBD2 (6 bases each). This CDR3 has 13 amino acids. The germline CDR1 and CDR2 sequences are SQVTM and ANQGSEA. The V gene lost 6 bases and the J gene lost 8 bases, with 20 bases spanning the gap. CDR3 nucleotide sequence: TGCAGCGTCAAAAGAGGGGGGAAAAGTCAGCAGTACTTC. The encoded protein is CSVKRGGKSQQYF.

This chain uses TRBV6-1 with TRBJ1-1; D is possibly TRBD1 (5 bases). CDR1 and CDR2 (germline): MNHNS, SASEGT. V shed 10 bases and J shed 0 bases, with 15 bases lying between them. The CDR3 runs to 14 residues. CDR3 nucleotide sequence: TGTGCCACCCTATTTCCGACAGTGAACACTGAAGCTTTCTTT. Amino acid sequence: CATLFPTVNTEAFF.

This clonotype appeared once. The chain joins TRBV4-3 to TRBJ2-2; a weak D match, TRBD2 (7 bases). V lost 3 bases, J lost 7 bases, and 15 bases lay in between. CDR1 and CDR2 from the germline V gene are LGHNA and YSLEER. The CDR3 has 15 residues. CDR3 in amino acids: CASSQIGGAGGELFF. Here the CDR3 DNA reads TGCGCCAGCAGCCAGATTGGGGGGGCCGGCGGGGAGCTGTTTTTT.

This chain joins TRBV7-8 and TRBJ2-7; D may be TRBD2 (5 bases). The germline V gene has CDR1 SGHVS and CDR2 FQNEAQ. Between the trimmed V and J ends, which lost 1 base and 2 bases, there was a span of 12 bases. The CDR3 is made up of 15 amino acids. The CDR3 protein is CASSLDALGAYEQYF. In DNA form, the CDR3 reads TGTGCCAGCAGCTTAGACGCTCTGGGAGCCTACGAGCAGTACTTC.

The V and J genes are TRBV18 and TRBJ2-1, with D unclear. Trimming shortened V by 2 bases and J by 10 bases, and 9 bases separated the two germline ends. The CDR3 is 12 amino acids. CDR1 and CDR2 from the germline V gene are KGHSH and LQKENI. The CDR3 region has the DNA TGTGCCAGCTCACCATTTGTCGCGGAGCAGTTCTTC. This gives the protein CASSPFVAEQFF.

The chain couples TRBV4-1 to TRBJ2-1; TRBD2 aligns across 8 bases. Looked up from germline, CDR1 is MGHRA and CDR2 is YSYEKL. The V and J ends lost 2 bases and 3 bases, in that order; junction bases with no gene match: 6. The CDR3 runs to 16 residues. The CDR3: CASSQLPGGLYNEQFF. The CDR3 nucleotides are TGCGCCAGCAGCCAACTCCCGGGGGGGCTCTACAATGAGCAGTTCTTC.

This clonotype was found a few times. V gene TRBV6-5 combines with J gene TRBJ1-6; D call uncertain. The CDR3 has 15 amino acids. Trimming left V 0 bases short and J 9 bases short, with 12 bases between. The germline CDR1 and CDR2 sequences are MNHEY and SVGAGI. This CDR3 reads CASSYSESRGSPLHF. The CDR3 DNA is TGTGCCAGCAGTTACTCGGAGAGTCGAGGTTCACCCCTCCACTTT.

The chain employs TRBV4-3 and TRBJ2-1, with D tentatively TRBD2 (6 bases). This CDR3 spans 14 amino acids. Germline V lookup: CDR1 LGHNA, CDR2 YSLEER. Trimming removed 0 bases at V and 5 bases at J, with 8 bases between. The DNA of the CDR3 is TGCGCCAGCAGCCAAGAGACTAGTCACAATGAGCAGTTCTTC. Protein product: CASSQETSHNEQFF.

V and J are TRBV6-5 and TRBJ2-7; D may correspond to TRBD1 or TRBD2 (5 bases each). CDR1 MNHEY and CDR2 SVGAGI come from the germline V gene. This CDR3 has 15 residues. V was shortened by 7 bases and J by 0 bases, with 16 bases between the two germline ends. The CDR3 bases are TGTGCCAGCAAAACCAGGGACGGTGCCTCCTACGAGCAGTACTTC. This sequence encodes CASKTRDGASYEQYF.

A few counts support this clonotype. The rearrangement links TRBV4-1 to TRBJ1-1; D unclear. Trimming took off 1 base at V and 0 bases at J, with 6 bases between the two ends. The length of the CDR3 is 14 residues. The germline gives CDR1 MGHRA, CDR2 YSYEKL. The CDR3 region is CASSQAGLNTEAFF. In DNA form, the CDR3 reads TGCGCCAGCAGCCAAGCGGGGTTGAACACTGAAGCTTTCTTT.

The chain joins TRBV2 to TRBJ1-1, with 7 bases fitting TRBD1. The CDR3 totals 13 residues. V lost 8 bases and J lost 3; bases outside the gene matches: 6. Germline values: CDR1 SNHLY, CDR2 FYNNEI. The CDR3 bases are TGTGCCAGCCAAACAGGGGCCCACACTGAAGCTTTCTTT. This gives the protein CASQTGAHTEAFF.

The chain uses TRBV28 and TRBJ2-3, with D perhaps being TRBD1 or TRBD2 (6 bases each). Germline CDR1 MDHEN, CDR2 SYDVKM. The V end lost 4 bases, the J end lost 4 bases, and 21 bases lay between the germline ends. The length of the CDR3 is 17 residues. CDR3 nucleotides: TGTGCCAGCAGTTCCCCCGCACAGGGCCCTAGCGCAGATACGCAGTATTTT. Translating it yields CASSSPAQGPSADTQYF.